The 2 T cell receptor beta chains in this list originate from one sample, sequenced in a study of T-cell reconstitution after alpha-beta-depleted transplantation in children. The authors prepared the TCRbeta library with unique molecular identifiers. TCRdb re-analysed the PCR reads in MiXCR, keeping a single row per CDR3 protein. The repertoire holds about 190,000 distinct CDR3 sequences, with over 8.5% as singletons. Sample: PBMCs, taken before TCRalphabeta/CD19-depleted stem cell transplant. The source of these receptors is a boy between 2 and 10 years old with acute myeloid leukemia, due to receive a stem cell transplant.

This clonotype was found many times. V usage is TRBV20-1 and J usage is TRBJ1-1; D gene unclear. The germline CDR1 and CDR2 sequences are DFQATT and SNEGSKA (reference sequence). Trimming removed 6 bases at V and 1 base at J, with 12 bases between. This CDR3 spans 13 amino acids. The CDR3 here is CSASEPTNTEAFF. The CDR3 DNA sequence: TGCAGTGCCTCAGAGCCTACGAACACTGAAGCTTTCTTT.

The table lists this clonotype with many counts. The chain has TRBV20-1 and TRBJ2-5; D is perhaps TRBD1 or TRBD2 (6 bases each). Germline CDR1 DFQATT, CDR2 SNEGSKA (reference sequence). Trimming cost V 5 bases and J 3 bases, with 19 bases left between them. This CDR3 spans 15 amino acids. CDR3 amino acids: CSARGHPGEEETQYF. CDR3 DNA: TGCAGTGCTCGGGGGCACCCGGGGGAGGAAGAGACCCAGTACTTC.